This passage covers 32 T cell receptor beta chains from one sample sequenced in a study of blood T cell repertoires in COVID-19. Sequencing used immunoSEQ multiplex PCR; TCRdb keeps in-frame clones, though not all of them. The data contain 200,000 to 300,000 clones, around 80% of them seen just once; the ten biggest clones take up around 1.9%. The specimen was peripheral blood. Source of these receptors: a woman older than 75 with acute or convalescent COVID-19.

The CDR3 loop is CAEKGQGDMSPLHF. The CDR3 region has the DNA TGTGCCGAGAAAGGTCAGGGGGATATGTCACCCCTCCACTTT. V usage is TRBV28 and J usage is TRBJ1-6; 7 nucleotides agree with TRBD1. CDR1 and CDR2 from the germline V gene are MDHEN and SYDVKM. CDR3 length: 14 amino acids. V shed 11 bases and J 10 bases; nucleotides not matched to a gene: 14.

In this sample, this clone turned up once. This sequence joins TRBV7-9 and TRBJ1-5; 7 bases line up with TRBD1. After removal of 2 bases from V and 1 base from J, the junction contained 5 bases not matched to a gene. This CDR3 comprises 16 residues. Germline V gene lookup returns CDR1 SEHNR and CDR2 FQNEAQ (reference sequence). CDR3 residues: CASSLSGGWSNQPQHF. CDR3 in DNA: TGTGCCAGCAGCTTATCAGGGGGTTGGAGCAATCAGCCCCAGCATTTT.

CDR3 sequence reads: CASSDGGTRVHEQYF. In DNA, the CDR3 is TGTGCCAGCAGTGATGGGGGCACCCGAGTCCACGAGCAGTACTTC. The chain combines TRBV6-1 with TRBJ2-7; D might be TRBD1 (6 bases). Trimming stripped 3 bases from V and 5 bases from J, with 17 bases between. CDR1 is MNHNS, CDR2 SASEGT, per germline. The CDR3 is 15 amino acids.

The CDR3 region has the DNA TGTGCCAGCAGCTTATCGGGACAGGGCGATGAGCAGTTCTTC. Its protein product is CASSLSGQGDEQFF. The chain combines TRBV7-2 with TRBJ2-1; 9 bases map to TRBD1. Germline CDR1 is SGHTA and CDR2 is FQGNSA. The CDR3 extends over 14 amino acids. Losses at the gene ends were 2 bases for V and 8 bases for J; bases not matched to a gene: 4.

This chain's CDR3 is CASSLTGVGEQYF. In DNA form, the CDR3 reads TGTGCCAGCAGCTTAACAGGGGTGGGCGAGCAGTACTTC. This chain uses TRBV7-3 with TRBJ2-7, with D perhaps matching TRBD1 (5 bases). The ends were cut back, 0 bases at V and 6 bases at J, with 9 bases in the middle. This CDR3 contains 13 residues. Germline loops: CDR1 SGHTA, CDR2 FQGTGA.

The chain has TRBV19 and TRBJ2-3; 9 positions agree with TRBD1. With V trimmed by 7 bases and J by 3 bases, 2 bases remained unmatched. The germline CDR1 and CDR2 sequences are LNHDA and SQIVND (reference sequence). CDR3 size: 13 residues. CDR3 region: CASKGTGTDTQYF. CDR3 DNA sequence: TGTGCCAGTAAGGGGACAGGGACAGATACGCAGTATTTT.

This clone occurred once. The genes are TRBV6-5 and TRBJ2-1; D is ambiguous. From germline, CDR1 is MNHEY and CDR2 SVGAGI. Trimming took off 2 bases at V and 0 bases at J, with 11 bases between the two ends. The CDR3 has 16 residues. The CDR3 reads CASSYGAKSSYNEQFF. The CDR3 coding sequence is TGTGCCAGCAGTTACGGTGCCAAGAGCTCCTACAATGAGCAGTTCTTC.

CDR3: CASSPPGQPYEQYF. The CDR3 nucleotides read TGTGCCAGCAGCCCCCCGGGACAGCCCTACGAGCAGTACTTC. The chain recombines TRBV27 with TRBJ2-7, with TRBD1 identical over 7 bases. V shed 6 bases and J 2 bases; nucleotides not matched to a gene: 7. The CDR3 extends over 14 amino acids. Germline-derived CDR1 and CDR2 are MNHEY and SMNVEV (reference sequence).

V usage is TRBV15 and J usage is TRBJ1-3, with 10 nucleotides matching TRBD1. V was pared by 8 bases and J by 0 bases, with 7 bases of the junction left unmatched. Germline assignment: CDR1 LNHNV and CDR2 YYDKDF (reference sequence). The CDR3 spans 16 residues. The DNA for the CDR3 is TGTGCCACCGTGACAGGGGGCCTTCACTCTGGAAACACCATATATTTT. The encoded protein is CATVTGGLHSGNTIYF.

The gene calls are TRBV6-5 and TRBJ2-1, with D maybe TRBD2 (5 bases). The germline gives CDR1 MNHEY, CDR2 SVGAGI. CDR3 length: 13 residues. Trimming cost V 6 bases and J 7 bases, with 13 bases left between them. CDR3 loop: CASREDTWNEQFF. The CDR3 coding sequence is TGTGCCAGCAGGGAGGATACTTGGAATGAGCAGTTCTTC.

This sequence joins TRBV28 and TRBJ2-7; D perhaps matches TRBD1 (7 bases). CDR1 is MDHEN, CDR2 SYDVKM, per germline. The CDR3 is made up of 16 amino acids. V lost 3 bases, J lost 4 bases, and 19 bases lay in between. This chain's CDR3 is CASSFLAGTAEYEQYF. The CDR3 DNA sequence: TGTGCCAGCAGTTTTCTTGCGGGGACAGCAGAATACGAGCAGTACTTC.

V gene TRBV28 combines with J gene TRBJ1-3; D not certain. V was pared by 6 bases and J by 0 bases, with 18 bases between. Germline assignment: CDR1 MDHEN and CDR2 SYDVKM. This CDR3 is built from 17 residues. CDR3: CASRPYHIRGSGNTIYF. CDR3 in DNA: TGTGCCAGCAGACCTTACCATATCCGGGGCTCTGGAAACACCATATATTTT. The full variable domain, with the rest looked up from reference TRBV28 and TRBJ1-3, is DVKVTQSSRYLVKRTGEKVFLECVQDMDHENMFWYRQDPGLGLRLIYFSYDVKMKEKGDIPEGYSVSREKKERFSLILESASTNQTSMYLCASRPYHIRGSGNTIYFGEGSWLTVV.

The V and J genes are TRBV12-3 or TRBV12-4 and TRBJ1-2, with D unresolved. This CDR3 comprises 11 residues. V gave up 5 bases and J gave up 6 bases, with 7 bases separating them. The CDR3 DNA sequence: TGTGCCAGCAGTGGCTCACATGGCTACACCTTC. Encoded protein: CASSGSHGYTF.

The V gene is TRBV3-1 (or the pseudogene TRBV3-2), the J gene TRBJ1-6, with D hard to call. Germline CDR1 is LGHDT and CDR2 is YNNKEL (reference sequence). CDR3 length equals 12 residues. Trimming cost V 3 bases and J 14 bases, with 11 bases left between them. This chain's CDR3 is CASSHLDGALHF. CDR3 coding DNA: TGTGCCAGCAGCCACCTAGACGGAGCCCTCCACTTT.

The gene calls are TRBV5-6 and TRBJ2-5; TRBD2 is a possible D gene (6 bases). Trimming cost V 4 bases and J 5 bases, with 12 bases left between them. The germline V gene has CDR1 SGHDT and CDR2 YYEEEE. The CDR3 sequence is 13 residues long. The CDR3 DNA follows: TGTGCCAGCAGCCGTTCGGGGGTGGAGACCCAGTACTTC. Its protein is CASSRSGVETQYF.

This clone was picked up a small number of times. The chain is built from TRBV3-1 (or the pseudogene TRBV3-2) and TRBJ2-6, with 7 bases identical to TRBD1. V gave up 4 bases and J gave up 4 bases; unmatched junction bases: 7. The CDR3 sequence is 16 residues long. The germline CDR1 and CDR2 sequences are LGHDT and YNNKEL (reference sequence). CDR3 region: CASSPDRVAGANVLTF. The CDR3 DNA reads TGTGCCAGCAGCCCCGACAGGGTGGCCGGGGCCAACGTCCTGACTTTC.

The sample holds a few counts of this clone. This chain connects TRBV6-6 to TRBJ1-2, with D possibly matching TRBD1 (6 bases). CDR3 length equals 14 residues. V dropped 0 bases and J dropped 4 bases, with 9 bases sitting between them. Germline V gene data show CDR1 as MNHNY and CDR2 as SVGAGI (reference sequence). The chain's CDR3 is CASSYSQGIYGYTF. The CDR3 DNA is TGTGCCAGCAGTTACTCCCAGGGGATCTATGGCTACACCTTC.

The CDR3 DNA sequence: TGTGCCAGCAGTTTACCGGGACAGGGGGCGGGTGGCTACACCTTC. The encoded protein is CASSLPGQGAGGYTF. The genes are TRBV28 and TRBJ1-2, with 12 positions matching TRBD1. V gave up 2 bases and J gave up 7 bases; unmatched junction bases: 5. CDR3 length: 15 amino acids. Germline CDR1 is MDHEN and CDR2 is SYDVKM.

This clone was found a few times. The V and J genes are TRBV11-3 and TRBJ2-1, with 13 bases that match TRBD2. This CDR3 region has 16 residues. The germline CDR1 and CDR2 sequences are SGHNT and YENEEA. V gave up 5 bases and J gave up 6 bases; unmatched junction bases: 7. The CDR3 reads CASSPSGTSGTNEQFF. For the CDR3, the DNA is TGTGCCAGCAGCCCCAGCGGGACTAGCGGGACCAATGAGCAGTTCTTC.

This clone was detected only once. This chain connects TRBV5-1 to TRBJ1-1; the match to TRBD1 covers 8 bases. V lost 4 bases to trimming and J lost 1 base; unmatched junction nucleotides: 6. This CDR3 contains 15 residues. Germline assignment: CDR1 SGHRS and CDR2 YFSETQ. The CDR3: CASSPITGGNTEAFF. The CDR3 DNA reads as TGCGCCAGCAGCCCGATAACAGGGGGGAACACTGAAGCTTTCTTT.

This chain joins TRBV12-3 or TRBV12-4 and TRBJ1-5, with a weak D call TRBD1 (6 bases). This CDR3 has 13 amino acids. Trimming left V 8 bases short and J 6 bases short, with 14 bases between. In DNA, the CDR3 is TGTGCCAGCTCCCCAGGGGCTGTTCAGCCCCAGCATTTT. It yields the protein CASSPGAVQPQHF.

The CDR3 protein is CASSFSQGTTEAFF. The CDR3 DNA is TGCGCCAGCAGTTTCTCGCAGGGGACCACTGAAGCTTTCTTT. The chain joins TRBV5-1 to TRBJ1-1; D may be TRBD1 (6 bases). Trimming shortened V by 5 bases and J by 4 bases, and 15 bases separated the two germline ends. Germline assignment: CDR1 SGHRS and CDR2 YFSETQ. The CDR3 is 14 amino acids.

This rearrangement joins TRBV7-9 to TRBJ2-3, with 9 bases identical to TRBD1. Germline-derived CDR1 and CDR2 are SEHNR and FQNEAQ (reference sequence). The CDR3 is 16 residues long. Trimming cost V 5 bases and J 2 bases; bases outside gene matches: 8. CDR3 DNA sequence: TGTGCCAGCAGCATCCGGACAGGGGCCCTCACAGATACGCAGTATTTT. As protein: CASSIRTGALTDTQYF.

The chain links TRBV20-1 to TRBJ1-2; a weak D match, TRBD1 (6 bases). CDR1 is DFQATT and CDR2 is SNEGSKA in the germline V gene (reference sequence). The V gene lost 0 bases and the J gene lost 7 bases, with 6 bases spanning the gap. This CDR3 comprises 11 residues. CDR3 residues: CSAREGGGYTF. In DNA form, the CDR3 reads TGCAGTGCTAGAGAAGGGGGTGGCTACACCTTC.

The CDR3 reads CSAERETQYF. CDR3 DNA sequence: TGCAGTGCTGAGCGGGAGACCCAGTACTTC. The gene calls are TRBV20-1 and TRBJ2-5, with D maybe TRBD2 (5 bases). The germline V and J ends were trimmed by 5 bases and 5 bases, with 6 bases remaining between them. CDR3 size: 10 residues. The germline V gene has CDR1 DFQATT and CDR2 SNEGSKA (reference sequence).

In DNA form, the CDR3 reads TGTGCCAGCAGCTTACTAGCGGGGAGCACAGATACGCAGTATTTT. Protein sequence: CASSLLAGSTDTQYF. The chain has TRBV7-9 and TRBJ2-3; 9 nucleotides align to TRBD2. Looked up from germline, CDR1 is SEHNR and CDR2 is FQNEAQ (reference sequence). CDR3 length: 15 residues. Unmatched junction bases numbered 0, after V lost 2 bases and J lost 0 bases.

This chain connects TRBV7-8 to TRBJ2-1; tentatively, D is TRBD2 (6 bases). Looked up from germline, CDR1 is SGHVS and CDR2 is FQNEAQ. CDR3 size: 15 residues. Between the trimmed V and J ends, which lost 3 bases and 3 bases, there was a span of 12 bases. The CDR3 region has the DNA TGTGCCAGCAGCTTGAGCCGGGACTTCTACAATGAGCAGTTCTTC. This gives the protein CASSLSRDFYNEQFF.

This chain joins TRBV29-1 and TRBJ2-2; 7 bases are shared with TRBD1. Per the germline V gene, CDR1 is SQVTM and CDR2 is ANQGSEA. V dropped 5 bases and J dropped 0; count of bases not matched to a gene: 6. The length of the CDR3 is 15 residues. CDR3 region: CSVYRGGPNTGELFF. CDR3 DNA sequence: TGCAGCGTTTACAGGGGTGGCCCGAACACCGGGGAGCTGTTTTTT.

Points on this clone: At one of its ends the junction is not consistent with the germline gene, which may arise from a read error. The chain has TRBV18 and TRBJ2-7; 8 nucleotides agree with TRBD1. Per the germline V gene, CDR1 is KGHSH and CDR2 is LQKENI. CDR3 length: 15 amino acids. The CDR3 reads CATSKTGTGTYEQYF. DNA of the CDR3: TGTGCCACCTCAAAAACCGGGACAGGAACCTACGAGCAGTACTTC. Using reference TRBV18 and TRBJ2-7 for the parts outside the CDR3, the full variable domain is NAGVMQNPRHLVRRRGQEARLRCSPMKGHSHVYWYRQLPEEGLKFMVYLQKENIIDESGMPKERFSAEFPKEGPSILRIQQVVRGDSAAYFCATSKTGTGTYEQYFGPGTRLTVT.

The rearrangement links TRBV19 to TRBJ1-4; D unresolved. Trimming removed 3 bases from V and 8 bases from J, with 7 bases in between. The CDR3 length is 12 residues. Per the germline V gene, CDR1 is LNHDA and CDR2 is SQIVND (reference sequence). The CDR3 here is CASSIWREKLFF. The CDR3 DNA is TGTGCCAGTAGTATCTGGAGGGAAAAACTGTTTTTT.

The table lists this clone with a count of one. CDR3 protein: CASSLTGSPETQYF. Here the CDR3 DNA reads TGTGCCAGCAGCCTCACAGGGTCCCCCGAGACCCAGTACTTC. J is TRBJ2-5 and V is TRBV5-4; the D gene is possibly TRBD1 (6 bases). Germline V gives CDR1 SGHNT, CDR2 YYREEE (reference sequence). The germline V and J ends were trimmed by 4 bases and 5 bases, with 15 bases remaining between them. The CDR3 length is 14 residues.

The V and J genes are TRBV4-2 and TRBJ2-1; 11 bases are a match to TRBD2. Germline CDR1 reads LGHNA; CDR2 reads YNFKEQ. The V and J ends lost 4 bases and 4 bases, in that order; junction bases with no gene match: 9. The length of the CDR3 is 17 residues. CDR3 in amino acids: CASSPDKTSGVYNEQFF. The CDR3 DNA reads TGTGCCAGCAGCCCCGACAAGACTAGCGGGGTGTACAATGAGCAGTTCTTC.